These 13 T cell receptor beta chains were sequenced from one sample in a study of control samples from healthy donors and cancer patients. Sequencing was performed with immunoSEQ multiplex PCR; in TCRdb, only in-frame clones are kept and a portion is missing. This table has around 76,000 clones, less than 95% appearing once. The source material was blood. These receptors originate from a woman in her thirties or forties in good health.

The CDR3 nucleotides are TGCAGCCTCTTGTCCCAAACAGGGTCTGGCACAGATACGCAGTATTTT. It translates to CSLLSQTGSGTDTQYF. The chain carries TRBV29-1 and TRBJ2-3, with D possibly TRBD1 on 6 matching bases. CDR3 size: 16 residues. CDR1 and CDR2 from the germline V gene are SQVTM and ANQGSEA. V lost 8 bases to trimming and J lost 1 base, with 22 bases between them.

V is TRBV11-3 and J is TRBJ1-1, with a tentative D call TRBD1 (5 bases). Germline V gene data show CDR1 as SGHNT and CDR2 as YENEEA. The CDR3 covers 14 residues. Trimming cost V 4 bases and J 0 bases, with 9 bases left between them. In DNA form, the CDR3 reads TGTGCCAGCAGCTCTGGGACTTTGAACACTGAAGCTTTCTTT. This encodes CASSSGTLNTEAFF.

V and J are TRBV7-6 and TRBJ2-5; 8 bases map to TRBD2. The trim removed 1 base at V and 2 bases at J, leaving 6 bases unmatched. CDR3 length: 16 residues. Germline V lookup: CDR1 SGHVS, CDR2 FNYEAQ. In nucleotides, the CDR3 is TGTGCCAGCAGCTTAGTTCAGGCTAGCGGGCAAGAGACCCAGTACTTC. Protein sequence: CASSLVQASGQETQYF.

With respect to this clone: The sample carries other DNA sequences with the same CDR3. J is TRBJ2-7 and V is TRBV19, with no clear D. V lost 3 bases and J 5 bases, leaving 8 bases between the germline ends. The CDR3 has 12 amino acids. CDR1 LNHDA and CDR2 SQIVND come from the germline V gene (reference sequence). For the CDR3, the DNA is TGTGCCAGTAGTATTGGAAGGAACGAGCAGTACTTC. Protein: CASSIGRNEQYF.

The chain combines TRBV27 with TRBJ2-1, with a possible D match to TRBD1 (7 bases). The CDR3 extends over 14 amino acids. The V gene lost 7 bases and the J gene lost 0 bases, with 10 bases spanning the gap. The germline V gene has CDR1 MNHEY and CDR2 SMNVEV (reference sequence). The CDR3 nucleotides are TGTGCCAGCACAGGGGGGAGCTCCTACAATGAGCAGTTCTTC. Protein: CASTGGSSYNEQFF.

The chain couples TRBV6-5 to TRBJ1-1; D gene uncertain. Trimming removed 6 bases from V and 0 bases from J, with 8 bases in between. The CDR3 length is 13 residues. CDR1 MNHEY and CDR2 SVGAGI come from the germline V gene. The CDR3 is CASSATVNTEAFF. The CDR3 DNA follows: TGTGCCAGCAGCGCCACAGTGAACACTGAAGCTTTCTTT.

V gene TRBV6-6 combines with J gene TRBJ1-2, with D possibly matching TRBD1 (5 bases). The germline V gene encodes CDR1 MNHNY and CDR2 SVGAGI (reference sequence). V was clipped by 7 bases and J by 5 bases, with 14 bases between them. This CDR3 contains 13 residues. The CDR3, as DNA: TGTGCCAGCAACACCGGGACGGTGTATGGCTACACCTTC. Residues: CASNTGTVYGYTF.

The chain couples TRBV5-1 to TRBJ1-4, with 10 bases lining up with TRBD1. Germline CDR1 and CDR2: SGHRS and YFSETQ. The CDR3 consists of 15 residues. V gave up 0 bases and J gave up 8 bases; unmatched junction bases: 4. The CDR3 nucleotides read TGCGCCAGCAGCTTGGGGGACAGGGGAGACGAAAAACTGTTTTTT. This gives the protein CASSLGDRGDEKLFF.

The J gene is TRBJ1-5, the V gene TRBV7-8, with D possibly matching TRBD1 (6 bases). CDR3 length: 15 residues. V lost 5 bases to trimming and J lost 4 bases, with 15 bases between them. Germline V gene data show CDR1 as SGHVS and CDR2 as FQNEAQ. The CDR3 reads CASSPFRDKNQPQHF. CDR3 in DNA: TGTGCCAGCAGCCCTTTCCGGGACAAAAATCAGCCCCAGCATTTT.

This clone was recorded once. The chain links TRBV30 to TRBJ2-2; 8 bases agree with TRBD1. V gave up 0 bases and J gave up 6 bases; unmatched junction bases: 0. The V gene's germline CDR1 is GTSNPN and CDR2 SVGIG (reference sequence). The CDR3 runs to 13 residues. The CDR3 DNA sequence: TGTGCCTGGAGTGTACAGGGGGCCGGGGAGCTGTTTTTT. Translated, it gives CAWSVQGAGELFF.

The chain couples TRBV29-1 to TRBJ1-2; D is undetermined. Trimming left V 6 bases short and J 6 bases short, with 11 bases between. Germline V gene sequence: CDR1 SQVTM, CDR2 ANQGSEA. The CDR3 extends over 11 amino acids. In DNA, the CDR3 is TGCAGCGTATCCGGGCCCCATGGCTACACCTTC. Amino acids: CSVSGPHGYTF.

This clone was observed a single time. The J gene is TRBJ2-3, the V gene TRBV6-1; D is possibly TRBD1 (6 bases). CDR1 and CDR2 from the germline V gene are MNHNS and SASEGT. The CDR3 sequence is 13 residues long. V was pared by 0 bases and J by 14 bases, with 15 bases between. The DNA of the CDR3 is TGTGCCAGCAGTGAAGCGCCCGCTGGGGGCCGGTATTTT. Protein product: CASSEAPAGGRYF.

This sequence joins TRBV4-2 and TRBJ1-2; D is undetermined. This CDR3 region has 14 residues. Germline assignment: CDR1 LGHNA and CDR2 YNFKEQ. The germline V and J ends were trimmed by 1 base and 2 bases, with 8 bases remaining between them. The chain's CDR3 is CASSQGGGNYGYTF. CDR3 nucleotides: TGTGCCAGCAGCCAAGGGGGAGGAAACTATGGCTACACCTTC.